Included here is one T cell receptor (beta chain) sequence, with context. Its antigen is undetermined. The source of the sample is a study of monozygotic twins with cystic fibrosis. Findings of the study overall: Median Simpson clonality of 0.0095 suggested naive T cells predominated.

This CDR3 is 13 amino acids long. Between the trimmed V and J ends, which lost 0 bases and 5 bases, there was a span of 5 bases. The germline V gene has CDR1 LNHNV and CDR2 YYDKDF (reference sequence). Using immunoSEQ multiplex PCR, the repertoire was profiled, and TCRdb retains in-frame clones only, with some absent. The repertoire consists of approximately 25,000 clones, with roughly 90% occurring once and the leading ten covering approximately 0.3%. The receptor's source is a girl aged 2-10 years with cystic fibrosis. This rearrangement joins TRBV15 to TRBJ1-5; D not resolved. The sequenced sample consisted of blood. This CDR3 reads CATSRDGDQPQHF. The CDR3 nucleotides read TGTGCCACCAGCAGAGATGGGGATCAGCCCCAGCATTTT.